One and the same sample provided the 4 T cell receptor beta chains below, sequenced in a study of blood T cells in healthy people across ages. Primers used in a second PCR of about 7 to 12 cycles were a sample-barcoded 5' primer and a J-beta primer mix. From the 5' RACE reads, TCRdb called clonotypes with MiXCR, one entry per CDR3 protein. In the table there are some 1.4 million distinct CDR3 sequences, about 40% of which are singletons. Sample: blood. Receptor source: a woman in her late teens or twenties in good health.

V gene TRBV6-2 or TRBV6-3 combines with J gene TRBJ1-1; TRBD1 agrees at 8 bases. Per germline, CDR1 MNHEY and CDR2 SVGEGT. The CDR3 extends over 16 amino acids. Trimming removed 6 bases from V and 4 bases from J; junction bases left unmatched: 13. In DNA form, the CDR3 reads TGTGCCAGCAGCCCCCGGCCAGGGGGCCTTGGCACTGAAGCTTTCTTT. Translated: CASSPRPGGLGTEAFF.

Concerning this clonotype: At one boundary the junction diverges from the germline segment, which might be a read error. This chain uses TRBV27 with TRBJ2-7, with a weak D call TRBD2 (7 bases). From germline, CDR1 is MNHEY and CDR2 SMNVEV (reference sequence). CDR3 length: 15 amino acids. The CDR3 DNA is TGTGCCAGCTGTTTAGGGGGGGCCGCACAAGACGAGCAGTACTTC. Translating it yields CASCLGGAAQDEQYF.

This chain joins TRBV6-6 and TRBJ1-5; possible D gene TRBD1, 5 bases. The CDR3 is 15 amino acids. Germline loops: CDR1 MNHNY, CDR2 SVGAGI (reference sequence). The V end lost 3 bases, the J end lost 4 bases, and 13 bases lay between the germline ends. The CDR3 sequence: CASSYEQVWNQPQHF. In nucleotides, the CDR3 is TGTGCCAGCAGTTATGAACAGGTCTGGAATCAGCCCCAGCATTTT.

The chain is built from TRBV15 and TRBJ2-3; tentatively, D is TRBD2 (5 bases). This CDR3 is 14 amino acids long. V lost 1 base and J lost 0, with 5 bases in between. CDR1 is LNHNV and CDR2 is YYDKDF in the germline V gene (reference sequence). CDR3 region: CATSRGTSTDTQYF. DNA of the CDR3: TGTGCCACCAGCAGAGGGACTAGCACAGATACGCAGTATTTT.